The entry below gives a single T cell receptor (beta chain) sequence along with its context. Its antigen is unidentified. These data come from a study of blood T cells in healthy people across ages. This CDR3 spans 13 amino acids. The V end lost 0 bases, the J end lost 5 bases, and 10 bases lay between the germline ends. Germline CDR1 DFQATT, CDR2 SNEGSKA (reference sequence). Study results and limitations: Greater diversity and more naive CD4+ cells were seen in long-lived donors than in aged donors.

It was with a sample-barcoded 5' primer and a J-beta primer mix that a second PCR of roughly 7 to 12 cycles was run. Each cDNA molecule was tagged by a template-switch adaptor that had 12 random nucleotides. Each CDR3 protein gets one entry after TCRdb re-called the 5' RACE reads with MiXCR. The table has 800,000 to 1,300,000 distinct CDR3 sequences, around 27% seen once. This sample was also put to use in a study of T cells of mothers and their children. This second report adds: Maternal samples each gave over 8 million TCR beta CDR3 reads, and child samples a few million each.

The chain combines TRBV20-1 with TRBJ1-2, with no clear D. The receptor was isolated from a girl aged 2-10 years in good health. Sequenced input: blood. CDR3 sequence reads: CSARDTELYGYTF. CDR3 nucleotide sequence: TGCAGTGCTAGAGATACCGAACTATATGGCTACACCTTC.